The rows below give T cell receptor beta chains drawn from one sample of a study of OX40 agonist ivuxolimab in advanced cancers. TCRdb's copy holds only in-frame clones and misses some; the assay was immunoSEQ multiplex PCR. Of over 75,000 clones in the sample, approximately 94% were seen once. Sample: CD4+ or CD8+ T cells sorted from blood, taken in a trial of the OX40 agonist ivuxolimab. The receptors were gathered from an adult with an advanced solid tumor such as melanoma, head and neck, liver or kidney cancer. CDR3s include the opening cysteine and the closing phenylalanine or tryptophan.

V,J,CDR3
TRBV7-9,TRBJ2-5,CASSLQGEETQYF
TRBV28,TRBJ2-4,CASSPRGILAKNIQYF
TRBV5-1,TRBJ2-7,CASSFGGSPYEQYF
TRBV4-1,TRBJ2-7,CASSQIRDSSYEQYF
TRBV6-1,TRBJ2-7,CASSEGGFSSYEQYF
TRBV5-1,TRBJ1-2,CASSLVQGNGYTF
TRBV19,TRBJ2-6,CASSMEGTSYHHSGANVLTF
TRBV4-1,TRBJ1-6,CASSQTGYNSPLHF
TRBV30,TRBJ2-7,CAYSLGGRPYEQYF
TRBV7-2,TRBJ1-2,CASSLDWRLTSGYTF
TRBV27,TRBJ2-6,CASSWNSRGGSGANVLTF
TRBV7-9,TRBJ2-1,CASNFKEGSYNEQFF
TRBV6-6,TRBJ1-2,CASSYPLDRDFYGYTF
TRBV5-6,TRBJ1-2,CASSVGRDYGYTF
TRBV5-1,TRBJ1-1,CASSSRDFVNTEAFF
TRBV4-1,TRBJ2-2,CASSQDTSSAGELFF
TRBV5-6,TRBJ2-7,CASSPGVFYEQYF
TRBV6-5,TRBJ2-5,CASSYSIGGQETQYF
TRBV15,TRBJ2-3,CATSNLPGAGGNTDTQYF
TRBV7-8,TRBJ1-1,CASSVDRGPRPRTEAFF
TRBV21-1,TRBJ1-4,CASSPRGGHGEKLFF
TRBV5-6,TRBJ1-1,CASSPGTVNTEAFF
TRBV7-3,TRBJ2-1,CASSFRLSPAYNEQFF
TRBV7-9,TRBJ2-1,CASSLVPGQGYNEQFF
TRBV10-2,TRBJ2-5,CASSLMGETQYF
TRBV19,TRBJ1-2,CASSIARINYGYTF
TRBV2,TRBJ1-6,CASRFDSSYNSPLHF
TRBV19,.,CASSTGATSYEQYF
TRBV4-3,TRBJ1-3,CASSQDTSSAGLGNTIYF
TRBV6-5,TRBJ2-3,CASSYSTGAPDTQYF
TRBV10-3,TRBJ2-5,CAISDHRGQETQYF
TRBV11-2,TRBJ2-1,CASSLDTGSAYNEQFF
TRBV7-9,TRBJ2-2,CASSFGQADTGELFF
TRBV6-5,TRBJ1-2,CASSSAGFLNYGYTF
TRBV27,TRBJ2-5,CASSFNEPSTERELETQYF
TRBV7-3,TRBJ2-7,CASSLDGTGKGQYF
TRBV6-5,TRBJ2-1,CASSYDGGTYNEQFF
TRBV2,TRBJ1-5,CAGREGRHDQPQHF
TRBV6-5,TRBJ2-7,CASSYSDEQYF